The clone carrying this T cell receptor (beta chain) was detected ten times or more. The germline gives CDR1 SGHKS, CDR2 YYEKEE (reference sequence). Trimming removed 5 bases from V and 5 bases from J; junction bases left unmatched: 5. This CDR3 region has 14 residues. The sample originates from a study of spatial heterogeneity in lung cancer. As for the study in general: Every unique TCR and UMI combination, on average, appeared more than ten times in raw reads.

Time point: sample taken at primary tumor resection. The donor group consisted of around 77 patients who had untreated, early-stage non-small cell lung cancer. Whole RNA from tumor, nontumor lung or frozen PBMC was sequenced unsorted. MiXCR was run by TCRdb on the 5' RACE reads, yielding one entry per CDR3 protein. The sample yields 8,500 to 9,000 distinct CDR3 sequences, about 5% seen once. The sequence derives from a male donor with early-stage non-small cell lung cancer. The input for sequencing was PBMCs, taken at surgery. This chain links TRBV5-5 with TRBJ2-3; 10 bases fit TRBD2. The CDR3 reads CASRVAGGEDTQYF. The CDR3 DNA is TGTGCCAGCAGGGTAGCGGGGGGTGAAGATACGCAGTATTTT.